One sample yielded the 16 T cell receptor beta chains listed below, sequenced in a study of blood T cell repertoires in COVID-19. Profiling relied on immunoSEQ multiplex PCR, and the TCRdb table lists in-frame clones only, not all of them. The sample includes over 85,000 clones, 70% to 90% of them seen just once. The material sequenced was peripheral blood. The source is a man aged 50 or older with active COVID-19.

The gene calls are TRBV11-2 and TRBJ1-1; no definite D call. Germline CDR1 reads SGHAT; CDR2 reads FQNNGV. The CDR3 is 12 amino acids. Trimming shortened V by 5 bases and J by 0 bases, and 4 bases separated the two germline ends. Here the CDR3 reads CASSAMNTEAFF. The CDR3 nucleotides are TGTGCCAGCAGCGCGATGAACACTGAAGCTTTCTTT.

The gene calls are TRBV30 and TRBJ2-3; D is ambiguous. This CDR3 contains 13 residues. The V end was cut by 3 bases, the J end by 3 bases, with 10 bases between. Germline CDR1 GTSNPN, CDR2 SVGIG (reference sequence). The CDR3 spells CAWSPKRTDTQYF. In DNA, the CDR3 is TGTGCCTGGAGCCCTAAACGAACAGATACGCAGTATTTT.

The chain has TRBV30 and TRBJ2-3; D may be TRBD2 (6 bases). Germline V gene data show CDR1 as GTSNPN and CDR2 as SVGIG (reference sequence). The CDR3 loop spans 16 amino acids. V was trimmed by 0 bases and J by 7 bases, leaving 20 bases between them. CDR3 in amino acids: CAWSVPRTRGGYTQYF. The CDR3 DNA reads TGTGCCTGGAGTGTACCCCGTACTAGGGGAGGCTATACGCAGTATTTT.

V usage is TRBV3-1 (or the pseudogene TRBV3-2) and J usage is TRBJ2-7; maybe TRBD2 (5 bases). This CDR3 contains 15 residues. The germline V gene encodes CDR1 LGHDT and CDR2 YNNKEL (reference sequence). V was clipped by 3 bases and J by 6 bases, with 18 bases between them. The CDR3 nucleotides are TGTGCCAGCAGCCAGTCAAAGGGCGGGCTTCTCGAGCAGTACTTC. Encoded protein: CASSQSKGGLLEQYF.

CDR3 nucleotide sequence: TGTGCCAGCAGCAAAGACAGGGGAACTGAAGCTTTCTTT. This sequence encodes CASSKDRGTEAFF. V usage is TRBV7-3 and J usage is TRBJ1-1, with TRBD1 identical over 8 bases. The CDR3 has 13 amino acids. CDR1 SGHTA and CDR2 FQGTGA come from the germline V gene. J gave up 5 bases and V 5 bases, and 4 bases lay outside the gene matches. The full variable domain, rest sourced from reference TRBV7-3 and TRBJ1-1, is GAGVSQTPSNKVTEKGKYVELRCDPISGHTALYWYRQSLGQGPEFLIYFQGTGAADDSGLPNDRFFAVRPEGSVSTLKIQRTERGDSAVYLCASSKDRGTEAFFGQGTRLTVV.

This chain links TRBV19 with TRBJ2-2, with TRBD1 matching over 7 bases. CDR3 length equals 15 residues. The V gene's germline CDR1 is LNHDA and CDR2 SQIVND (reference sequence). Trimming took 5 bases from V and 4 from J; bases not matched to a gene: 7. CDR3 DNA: TGTGCCAGTAGTGGTAACAGGGGCGGCACCGGGGAGCTGTTTTTT. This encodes CASSGNRGGTGELFF.

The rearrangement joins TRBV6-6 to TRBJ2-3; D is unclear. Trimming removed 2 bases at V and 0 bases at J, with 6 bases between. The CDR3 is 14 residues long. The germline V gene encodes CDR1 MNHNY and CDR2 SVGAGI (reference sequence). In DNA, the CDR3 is TGTGCCAGCAGTTACCGTGGCAGCACAGATACGCAGTATTTT. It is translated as CASSYRGSTDTQYF.

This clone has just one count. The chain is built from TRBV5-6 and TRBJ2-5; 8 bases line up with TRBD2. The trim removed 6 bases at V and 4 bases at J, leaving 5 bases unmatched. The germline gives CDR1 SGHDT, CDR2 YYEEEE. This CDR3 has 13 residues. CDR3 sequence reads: CASNLAGTETQYF. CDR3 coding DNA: TGTGCCAGCAACTTAGCGGGGACAGAGACCCAGTACTTC.

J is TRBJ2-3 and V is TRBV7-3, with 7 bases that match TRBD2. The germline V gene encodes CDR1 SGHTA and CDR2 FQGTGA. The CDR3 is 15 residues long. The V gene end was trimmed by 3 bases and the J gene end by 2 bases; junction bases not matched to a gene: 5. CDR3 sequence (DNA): TGTGCCAGCAGCTTCTCGGGGAGGGACACAGATACGCAGTATTTT. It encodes CASSFSGRDTDTQYF. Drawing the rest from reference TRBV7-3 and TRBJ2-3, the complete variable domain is GAGVSQTPSNKVTEKGKYVELRCDPISGHTALYWYRQSLGQGPEFLIYFQGTGAADDSGLPNDRFFAVRPEGSVSTLKIQRTERGDSAVYLCASSFSGRDTDTQYFGPGTRLTVL.

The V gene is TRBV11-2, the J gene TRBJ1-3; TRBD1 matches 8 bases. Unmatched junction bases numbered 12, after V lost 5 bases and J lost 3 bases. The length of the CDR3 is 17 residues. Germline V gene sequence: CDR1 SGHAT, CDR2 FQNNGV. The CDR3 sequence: CASSPGQGSRYGNTIYF. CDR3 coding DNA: TGTGCCAGCAGCCCCGGACAGGGCAGCCGCTATGGAAACACCATATATTTT. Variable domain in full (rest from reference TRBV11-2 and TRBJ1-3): EAGVAQSPRYKIIEKRQSVAFWCNPISGHATLYWYQQILGQGPKLLIQFQNNGVVDDSQLPKDRFSAERLKGVDSTLKIQPAKLEDSAVYLCASSPGQGSRYGNTIYFGEGSWLTVV.

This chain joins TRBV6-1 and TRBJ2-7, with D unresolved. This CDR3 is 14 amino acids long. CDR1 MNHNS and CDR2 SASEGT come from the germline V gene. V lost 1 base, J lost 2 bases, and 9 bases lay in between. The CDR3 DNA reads TGTGCCAGCAGTGAAGTCAACGCGGCCTACGAGCAGTACTTC. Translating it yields CASSEVNAAYEQYF.

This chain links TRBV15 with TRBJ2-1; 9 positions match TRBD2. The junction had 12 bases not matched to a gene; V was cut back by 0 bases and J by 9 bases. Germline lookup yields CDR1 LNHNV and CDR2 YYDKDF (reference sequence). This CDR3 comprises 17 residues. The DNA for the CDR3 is TGTGCCACCAGCAGAGATCCCCCCAGCGGGGGGCCGGGTGAGCAGTTCTTC. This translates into CATSRDPPSGGPGEQFF. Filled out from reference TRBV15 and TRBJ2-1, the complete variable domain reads DAMVIQNPRYQVTQFGKPVTLSCSQTLNHNVMYWYQQKSSQAPKLLFHYYDKDFNNEADTPDNFQSRRPNTSFCFLDIRSPGLGDTAMYLCATSRDPPSGGPGEQFFGPGTRLTVL.

CDR3 sequence: CASSPGQGPSTF. The CDR3 DNA reads as TGTGCCAGCAGCCCGGGACAGGGCCCGAGCACCTTC. The J gene is TRBJ1-2, the V gene TRBV11-3, with TRBD1 identical over 9 bases. The CDR3 is 12 residues long. CDR1 is SGHNT, CDR2 YENEEA, per germline. V dropped 5 bases and J dropped 13; count of bases not matched to a gene: 8.

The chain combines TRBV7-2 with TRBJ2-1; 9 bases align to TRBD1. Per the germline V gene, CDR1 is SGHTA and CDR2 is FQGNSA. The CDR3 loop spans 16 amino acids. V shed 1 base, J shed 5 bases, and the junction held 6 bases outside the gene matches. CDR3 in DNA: TGTGCCAGCAGCTTAGTGGGGACAGGGTACGACAATGAGCAGTTCTTC. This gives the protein CASSLVGTGYDNEQFF.

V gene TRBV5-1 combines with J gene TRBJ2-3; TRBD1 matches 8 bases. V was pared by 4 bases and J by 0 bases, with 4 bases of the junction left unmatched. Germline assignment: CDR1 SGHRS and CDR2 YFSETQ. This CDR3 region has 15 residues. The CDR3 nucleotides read TGCGCCAGCAGCACCGGACAGGGAAGCACAGATACGCAGTATTTT. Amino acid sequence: CASSTGQGSTDTQYF.

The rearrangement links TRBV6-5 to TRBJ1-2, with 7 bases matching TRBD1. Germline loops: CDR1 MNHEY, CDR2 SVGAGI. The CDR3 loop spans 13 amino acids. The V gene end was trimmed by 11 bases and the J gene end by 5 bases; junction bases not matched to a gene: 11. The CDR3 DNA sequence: TGTGCCGGACGCCGACAGGGTCGGTATGGCTACACCTTC. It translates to CAGRRQGRYGYTF.